The next 32 T cell receptor beta chains were all read from a single sample in a study of neurological immune-mediated disorders. TCRdb re-derived calls from the 5' RACE reads in MiXCR, one entry per CDR3 protein. The sample shows about 59,000 distinct CDR3 sequences, 3.5% of them seen only once. Sequencing input: PBMCs. These receptors all stem from a woman aged 25 to 39 with multiple sclerosis.

In its sample, this clonotype was seen many times. The chain recombines TRBV10-3 with TRBJ1-6, with no clear D. V was shortened by 3 bases and J by 5 bases, with 11 bases between the two germline ends. The germline V gene has CDR1 ENHRY and CDR2 SYGVKD. The CDR3 extends over 15 amino acids. The CDR3 DNA follows: TGTGCCATCAGTGATGTAACCAGGAATAATTCACCCCTCCACTTT. Its translation is CAISDVTRNNSPLHF.

This clonotype was seen many times. J is TRBJ2-1 and V is TRBV20-1; a possible D gene is TRBD2 (5 bases). Per germline, CDR1 DFQATT and CDR2 SNEGSKA (reference sequence). Trimming took 0 bases from V and 3 from J, leaving 9 bases between them. The CDR3 covers 14 residues. CDR3 region: CSARDVRDYNEQFF. The CDR3 DNA reads TGCAGTGCTAGAGATGTGAGGGACTACAATGAGCAGTTCTTC.

This clonotype was counted ten times or more. This chain joins TRBV7-9 and TRBJ2-5; 11 bases agree with TRBD2. The germline CDR1 and CDR2 sequences are SEHNR and FQNEAQ (reference sequence). The CDR3 covers 15 residues. The J segment lost 5 bases and the V segment lost 3 bases, leaving 5 bases of the junction unmatched. The CDR3 coding sequence is TGTGCCAGCAGCTTCGGGACTAGCGGAGGGGAGACCCAGTACTTC. Translation: CASSFGTSGGETQYF.

This clonotype was seen many times. One end of the junction varies from germline; a read error may be responsible. The V gene is TRBV20-1, the J gene TRBJ1-6; TRBD1 matches 7 bases. Germline CDR1 and CDR2: DFQATT and SNEGSKA (reference sequence). This CDR3 comprises 11 residues. The CDR3 loop reads CSAEGAGPLNF. CDR3 DNA sequence: TGCAGTGCCGAGGGGGCCGGACCCCTCAACTTT.

This clonotype turned up a few times. The V and J genes are TRBV5-1 and TRBJ2-2; D uncertain. Germline V gene data show CDR1 as SGHRS and CDR2 as YFSETQ. The CDR3 is 15 amino acids. V was cut by 3 bases and J by 2 bases, with 11 bases left in between. DNA for the CDR3: TGCGCCAGCAGCTCGGGCCCTTCAAACACCGGGGAGCTGTTTTTT. It encodes CASSSGPSNTGELFF.

This clonotype was observed many times. This chain connects TRBV20-1 to TRBJ2-1; 10 bases agree with TRBD2. Germline lookup yields CDR1 DFQATT and CDR2 SNEGSKA (reference sequence). V lost 3 bases and J lost 10; bases outside the gene matches: 12. There are 15 residues in the CDR3. CDR3 loop: CSASSSGGTVREQFF. The CDR3 DNA is TGCAGTGCTAGTTCTAGCGGGGGCACAGTAAGGGAGCAGTTCTTC.

The table lists this clonotype with many counts. An end of the junction does not agree with germline; a read error may underlie this. CDR3 sequence (DNA): TGTGCCAGCAGTTTAGCGCTGAACACTGAAGCTTTCTTT. Its translation is CASSLALNTEAFF. This chain uses TRBV5-1 with TRBJ1-1; no firm D call. Germline CDR1 reads SGHRS; CDR2 reads YFSETQ. The CDR3 loop spans 13 amino acids.

This clonotype was picked up many times. The chain joins TRBV20-1 to TRBJ1-1, with D hard to call. Trimming removed 5 bases at V and 1 base at J, with 14 bases between. The length of the CDR3 is 14 residues. Germline assignment: CDR1 DFQATT and CDR2 SNEGSKA (reference sequence). The CDR3 nucleotides are TGCAGTGCTCGACGGCCGGTTCAGAACACTGAAGCTTTCTTT. Translation gives CSARRPVQNTEAFF.

This clonotype appeared a few times. The chain links TRBV2 to TRBJ1-4; possibly TRBD1 for D (6 bases). The CDR3 contains 14 residues. V lost 6 bases and J 7 bases, leaving 15 bases between the germline ends. Germline V gene lookup returns CDR1 SNHLY and CDR2 FYNNEI. The CDR3, as DNA: TGTGCCAGCAGCCGGGGGCCTTCTTTTGAAAAACTGTTTTTT. Its translation: CASSRGPSFEKLFF.

The table lists this clonotype with many counts. The CDR3 reads CASSQAGRGETQYF. In DNA, the CDR3 is TGCGCCAGCAGCCAGGCAGGGAGGGGAGAGACCCAGTACTTC. V gene TRBV4-1 combines with J gene TRBJ2-5; 7 bases agree with TRBD2. The germline V gene encodes CDR1 MGHRA and CDR2 YSYEKL. J was trimmed by 4 bases and V by 3 bases; bases with no gene match: 5. The CDR3 runs 14 residues.

Ten or more counts support this clonotype. This chain uses TRBV5-1 with TRBJ1-5; D gene ambiguous. V was trimmed by 0 bases and J by 5 bases, leaving 0 bases between them. The CDR3 length is 11 residues. The germline V gene has CDR1 SGHRS and CDR2 YFSETQ. This CDR3 reads CASSLDQPQHF. The CDR3 bases are TGCGCCAGCAGCTTGGATCAGCCCCAGCATTTT. The full variable domain, in which reference TRBV5-1 and TRBJ1-5 provide the parts outside the CDR3, is KAGVTQTPRYLIKTRGQQVTLSCSPISGHRSVSWYQQTPGQGLQFLFEYFSETQRNKGNFPGRFSGRQFSNSRSEMNVSTLELGDSALYLCASSLDQPQHFGDGTRLSIL.

The table lists this clonotype with many counts. The chain joins TRBV20-1 to TRBJ1-5, with D unresolved. CDR3 length: 13 amino acids. CDR1 DFQATT and CDR2 SNEGSKA come from the germline V gene (reference sequence). With 1 base removed from V and 2 bases from J, the gap between germline ends came to 6 bases. The CDR3 nucleotides are TGCAGTGCTAGAGCCGACGGCAATCAGCCCCAGCATTTT. The encoded protein is CSARADGNQPQHF.

This clonotype came up many times. The chain has TRBV20-1 and TRBJ2-7, with 9 bases that match TRBD1. V was clipped by 2 bases and J by 7 bases; unmatched bases: 9. CDR1 is DFQATT, CDR2 SNEGSKA, per germline (reference sequence). The CDR3 covers 14 residues. The CDR3 DNA reads TGCAGTGCTAGAACTCCGGGACAGGGCTGGGAGCAGTACTTC. It translates to CSARTPGQGWEQYF.

This clonotype showed up many times. The rearrangement uses TRBV29-1 and TRBJ2-1, with 10 bases lining up with TRBD1. CDR1 is SQVTM and CDR2 is ANQGSEA in the germline V gene. J gave up 10 bases and V 5 bases, and 17 bases lay outside the gene matches. The CDR3 sequence is 16 residues long. The CDR3: CSVIPGQGTASREQFF. CDR3 sequence (DNA): TGCAGCGTTATCCCGGGACAGGGGACAGCGAGCAGGGAGCAGTTCTTC.

In this sample, this clonotype turned up many times. The genes are TRBV7-2 and TRBJ1-2, with TRBD1 identical over 7 bases. Germline CDR1 is SGHTA and CDR2 is FQGNSA. The CDR3 contains 16 residues. V trimming: 5 bases; J trimming: 5 bases; junction bases outside the gene matches: 14. Here the CDR3 DNA reads TGTGCCAGCAGCATACTGCCGAATCGGGACAGTTATGGCTACACCTTC. This codes for CASSILPNRDSYGYTF. The complete variable domain, with remaining parts taken from reference TRBV7-2 and TRBJ1-2, reads GAGVSQSPSNKVTEKGKDVELRCDPISGHTALYWYRQSLGQGLEFLIYFQGNSAPDKSGLPSDRFSAERTGGSVSTLTIQRTQQEDSAVYLCASSILPNRDSYGYTFGSGTRLTVV.

At least ten counts were recorded for this clonotype. The chain recombines TRBV4-1 with TRBJ2-7; 8 bases align to TRBD1. With 2 bases clipped from V and 5 bases from J, the junction kept 5 bases outside the gene matches. The CDR3 consists of 14 residues. Germline CDR1 is MGHRA and CDR2 is YSYEKL. In DNA, the CDR3 is TGCGCCAGCAGCCAAATACAGGGGGTTCACGAGCAGTACTTC. It encodes CASSQIQGVHEQYF.

There are many counts of this clonotype. The rearrangement joins TRBV5-1 to TRBJ2-3; the D gene is possibly TRBD1 (6 bases). The V end lost 5 bases, the J end lost 2 bases, and 12 bases lay between the germline ends. The CDR3 is 14 amino acids. CDR1 SGHRS and CDR2 YFSETQ come from the germline V gene. This CDR3 reads CASRRAGATDTQYF. CDR3 DNA sequence: TGCGCCAGCAGAAGAGCAGGGGCCACAGATACGCAGTATTTT.

This clonotype has at least ten counts. J is TRBJ2-7 and V is TRBV6-2 or TRBV6-3; D assignment may be TRBD1 or TRBD2 (5 bases each). Per germline, CDR1 MNHEY and CDR2 SVGEGT. The CDR3 has 14 amino acids. Trimming pared 7 bases from V and 2 bases from J, leaving 15 bases between. The CDR3 region is CASTLGERTYEQYF. The CDR3 coding sequence is TGTGCCAGCACCCTAGGGGAGCGTACCTACGAGCAGTACTTC.

This clonotype has at least ten counts. The chain has TRBV20-1 and TRBJ2-1; D is perhaps TRBD2 (7 bases). Germline assignment: CDR1 DFQATT and CDR2 SNEGSKA (reference sequence). The CDR3 contains 17 residues. V lost 0 bases, J lost 0 bases, and 15 bases lay in between. CDR3 region: CSARDARRGASYNEQFF. The CDR3 DNA follows: TGCAGTGCTAGAGACGCTAGACGGGGGGCCTCCTACAATGAGCAGTTCTTC.

At least ten counts were recorded for this clonotype. The V call is TRBV6-5, the J call TRBJ2-7; TRBD2 aligns across 11 bases. This CDR3 has 14 amino acids. Per the germline V gene, CDR1 is MNHEY and CDR2 is SVGAGI. V shed 6 bases and J 0 bases; nucleotides not matched to a gene: 1. The CDR3 bases are TGTGCCAGCAGGACTAGCGGGGACTCCTACGAGCAGTACTTC. This translates into CASRTSGDSYEQYF.

Many counts were recorded for this clonotype. The junction departs from germline at one end; a sequencing error may be responsible. V usage is TRBV7-7 and J usage is TRBJ2-2, with 10 bases fitting TRBD1. Looked up from germline, CDR1 is SSHAT and CDR2 is FNYEAQ (reference sequence). This CDR3 has 14 amino acids. The chain's CDR3 is CASSVGTGAGELFF. The DNA for the CDR3 is TGTGCTAGCAGCGTCGGGACAGGGGCCGGGGAGCTGTTTTTT.

This chain joins TRBV20-1 and TRBJ2-1; D gene unclear. This CDR3 region has 11 residues. The V end lost 3 bases, the J end lost 10 bases, and 10 bases lay between the germline ends. Germline V gene lookup returns CDR1 DFQATT and CDR2 SNEGSKA (reference sequence). CDR3 nucleotides: TGCAGTGCTAGTCCCATTTGGGAGCAGTTCTTC. Amino acid sequence: CSASPIWEQFF.

This clonotype was seen many times. The rearrangement joins TRBV5-1 to TRBJ1-1; D unresolved. This CDR3 spans 13 amino acids. Germline V gives CDR1 SGHRS, CDR2 YFSETQ. The V end lost 4 bases, the J end lost 8 bases, and 15 bases lay between the germline ends. CDR3 in DNA: TGCGCCAGCAGCCCGACGGGAACCCTCGAAGCTTTCTTT. Its translation: CASSPTGTLEAFF.

This clonotype was detected ten times or more. The chain carries TRBV15 and TRBJ1-1; 8 bases are a match to TRBD1. This CDR3 has 16 amino acids. Germline assignment: CDR1 LNHNV and CDR2 YYDKDF (reference sequence). Unmatched junction bases numbered 10, after V lost 0 bases and J lost 7 bases. CDR3 region: CATSRDYGQGRIEAFF. The CDR3 bases are TGTGCCACCAGCAGAGATTACGGACAGGGAAGGATTGAAGCTTTCTTT.

This clonotype was picked up a small number of times. CDR3 sequence (DNA): TGTGCCAGCAGCCGGGAACTCCCCTACGAGCAGTACTTC. Translated, it gives CASSRELPYEQYF. The J gene is TRBJ2-7, the V gene TRBV9, with D perhaps matching TRBD2 (5 bases). Germline CDR1 SGDLS, CDR2 YYNGEE. This CDR3 comprises 13 residues. Deletions cut 4 bases from V and 2 bases from J, with 10 bases between. Drawing the rest from reference TRBV9 and TRBJ2-7, the complete variable domain is DSGVTQTPKHLITATGQRVTLRCSPRSGDLSVYWYQQSLDQGLQFLIQYYNGEERAKGNILERFSAQQFPDLHSELNLSSLELGDSALYFCASSRELPYEQYFGPGTRLTVT.

This clonotype came up many times. The chain is built from TRBV5-1 and TRBJ2-1, with D possibly called TRBD1 or TRBD2 (5 bases each). CDR3 length: 15 amino acids. Germline V lookup: CDR1 SGHRS, CDR2 YFSETQ. V lost 7 bases, J lost 1 base, and 15 bases lay in between. The CDR3 bases are TGCGCCAGCCACCTCGGGACCGCATCCTACAATGAGCAGTTCTTC. Translated, it gives CASHLGTASYNEQFF.

This clonotype was recorded many times. The CDR3: CASSYTRQQETQYF. The CDR3 DNA follows: TGTGCCAGCAGTTACACCCGACAGCAAGAGACCCAGTACTTC. The chain carries TRBV6-2 or TRBV6-3 and TRBJ2-5; weak D call: TRBD1 (5 bases). Trimming pared 2 bases from V and 2 bases from J, leaving 9 bases between. Germline loops: CDR1 MNHEY, CDR2 SVGEGT. This CDR3 region has 14 residues.

This clonotype was observed many times. The chain has TRBV5-1 and TRBJ2-5, with no clear D. With 3 bases removed from V and 5 bases from J, the gap between germline ends came to 20 bases. CDR3 length: 16 amino acids. CDR1 is SGHRS and CDR2 is YFSETQ in the germline V gene. In DNA form, the CDR3 reads TGCGCCAGCAGCTGGCCGGTGAGGCTCGAGGAGGAGACCCAGTACTTC. As protein: CASSWPVRLEEETQYF.

Remarks on this clonotype: A much larger clonotype is one base distant, so this may be a read error. The CDR3 region has the DNA TGCGCCAGCAGCTTCGAAAGGGCTACTGAAGCTTTCTTT. Protein product: CASSFERATEAFF. The rearrangement joins TRBV5-1 to TRBJ1-1; D gene uncertain. There are 13 residues in the CDR3. The V end lost 2 bases, the J end lost 5 bases, and 10 bases lay between the germline ends. Germline lookup yields CDR1 SGHRS and CDR2 YFSETQ.

This clonotype has at least ten counts. The V gene is TRBV29-1, the J gene TRBJ2-7, with D unclear. This CDR3 comprises 11 residues. Germline V lookup: CDR1 SQVTM, CDR2 ANQGSEA. The V end was cut by 4 bases, the J end by 5 bases, with 9 bases between. The CDR3 DNA is TGCAGCGTTGCCCCTGGGGACGAGCAGTACTTC. Protein: CSVAPGDEQYF.

The sample holds many counts of this clonotype. V gene TRBV20-1 combines with J gene TRBJ2-3; 13 bases agree with TRBD2. J lost 0 bases, V lost 6 bases, and 9 bases had no gene match. Per the germline V gene, CDR1 is DFQATT and CDR2 is SNEGSKA (reference sequence). This CDR3 contains 17 residues. DNA of the CDR3: TGCAGTGCCTACACTAGCGGGAGGGCCGGTAGCACAGATACGCAGTATTTT. This translates into CSAYTSGRAGSTDTQYF.

This clonotype was counted between two and nine times. The rearrangement joins TRBV12-3 or TRBV12-4 to TRBJ1-1; D is undetermined. The V end was cut by 9 bases, the J end by 4 bases, with 12 bases between. This CDR3 has 12 amino acids. The CDR3 coding sequence is TGTGCCAGTTCCGGAAGCCTCACTGAAGCTTTCTTT. Translated, it gives CASSGSLTEAFF.